The 20 T cell receptor beta chains listed next were all sequenced from one sample in a study of T cells in Graves' hyperthyroidism and ophthalmopathy. RNA transcripts were the template for amplifying TCR beta CDR3 regions. HTBI primers drove first-round RT-PCR of the TCR CDR3. TCRdb reanalysed the multiplex PCR reads using MiXCR and keeps one entry per CDR3 protein. Here the sample spans about 560,000 distinct CDR3 sequences, 15% to 17% being singletons. Source material: blood. These receptors were obtained from a woman aged 25 to 39 with Graves' hyperthyroidism.

This clonotype has ten or more counts. The V and J genes are TRBV9 and TRBJ2-1; 8 bases fit TRBD2. Unmatched junction bases numbered 10, after V lost 0 bases and J lost 8 bases. This CDR3 contains 16 residues. CDR1 and CDR2 from the germline V gene are SGDLS and YYNGEE. CDR3 nucleotides: TGTGCCAGCAGCGTAGGGGCGGGAGGTTTCTTTGATGAGCAGTTCTTC. It codes for CASSVGAGGFFDEQFF.

This clonotype has a count of ten or more. CDR3 in amino acids: CASSSLAGVDRGNEQFF. As DNA, the CDR3 is TGCGCCAGCAGTTCGCTAGCGGGAGTCGATCGTGGCAATGAGCAGTTCTTC. The chain links TRBV5-1 to TRBJ2-1; 10 bases line up with TRBD2. After removal of 5 bases from V and 6 bases from J, the junction contained 14 bases not matched to a gene. The CDR3 has 17 residues. Germline V gene data show CDR1 as SGHRS and CDR2 as YFSETQ.

This sequence joins TRBV7-9 and TRBJ1-2; 8 bases match TRBD1. The germline CDR1 and CDR2 sequences are SEHNR and FQNEAQ (reference sequence). The CDR3 has 17 residues. V dropped 6 bases and J dropped 4; count of bases not matched to a gene: 16. CDR3 in amino acids: CASRGTTYRDRPYGYTF. CDR3 in DNA: TGTGCCAGCAGGGGCACCACGTACCGGGACAGGCCCTATGGCTACACCTTC.

In this sample, this clonotype turned up many times. This sequence joins TRBV11-2 and TRBJ2-7, with 9 bases fitting TRBD1. The V gene's germline CDR1 is SGHAT and CDR2 FQNNGV. V dropped 2 bases and J dropped 0; count of bases not matched to a gene: 2. The length of the CDR3 is 15 residues. The CDR3 nucleotides read TGTGCCAGCAGCTTAATGGACAGGGGCTCCTACGAGCAGTACTTC. It specifies CASSLMDRGSYEQYF.

This clonotype has a count of ten or more. The DNA of the CDR3 is TGTGCCAGCAGTCCCCGATCTTTTGGGACTAGAACACGCGAGCAGTACTTC. This sequence encodes CASSPRSFGTRTREQYF. This chain connects TRBV28 to TRBJ2-7; TRBD2 agrees at 8 bases. After removal of 5 bases from V and 6 bases from J, the junction contained 18 bases not matched to a gene. The V gene's germline CDR1 is MDHEN and CDR2 SYDVKM. The CDR3 length is 17 residues.

At least ten counts were recorded for this clonotype. V usage is TRBV28 and J usage is TRBJ1-1, with D maybe TRBD1 (6 bases). Looked up from germline, CDR1 is MDHEN and CDR2 is SYDVKM. CDR3 length: 11 amino acids. The CDR3 here is CAIQGNTEAFF. The CDR3 DNA reads TGTGCGATACAGGGGAACACTGAAGCTTTCTTT.

The chain is built from TRBV14 and TRBJ1-6; the D is unclear. CDR3 length equals 16 residues. V was clipped by 1 base and J by 0 bases, with 7 bases between them. Looked up from germline, CDR1 is SGHDN and CDR2 is FVKESK. The CDR3 region has the DNA TGTGCCAGCAGCCAAGTGCGGAGCTCCTATAATTCACCCCTCCACTTT. It codes for CASSQVRSSYNSPLHF.

The gene calls are TRBV7-2 and TRBJ1-6; D is uncertain. V was clipped by 1 base and J by 7 bases, with 8 bases between them. Germline assignment: CDR1 SGHTA and CDR2 FQGNSA. This CDR3 is built from 14 residues. The chain's CDR3 is CASSLEAGNSPLHF. The CDR3 DNA reads as TGTGCCAGCAGCTTAGAAGCGGGGAATTCACCCCTCCACTTT.

This clonotype occurred a few times. The chain is built from TRBV25-1 and TRBJ2-7; 7 nucleotides agree with TRBD2. In germline, CDR1 is MGHDK, CDR2 SYGVNS. The CDR3 extends over 16 amino acids. V shed 3 bases, J shed 2 bases, and the junction held 10 bases outside the gene matches. CDR3 protein: CASSDTLSGKAYEQYF. CDR3 coding DNA: TGTGCCAGCAGTGATACCCTAAGCGGGAAGGCCTACGAGCAGTACTTC.

This clonotype was seen at least ten times. CDR3 bases: TGTGCCAGCAGCTTAGTGAGGGGGGGTTACGAGCAGTACTTC. It codes for CASSLVRGGYEQYF. The rearrangement joins TRBV7-2 to TRBJ2-7, with D possibly TRBD2 on 7 matching bases. CDR1 and CDR2 from the germline V gene are SGHTA and FQGNSA. The CDR3 contains 14 residues. Trimming took 1 base from V and 4 from J, leaving 11 bases between them.

The V and J genes are TRBV29-1 and TRBJ2-2, with a weak D call TRBD2 (6 bases). Germline-derived CDR1 and CDR2 are SQVTM and ANQGSEA. V shed 6 bases and J shed 1 base, with 12 bases lying between them. The CDR3 consists of 14 residues. The CDR3 protein is CSVGGSGNTGELFF. In DNA form, the CDR3 reads TGCAGCGTGGGCGGTAGCGGGAACACCGGGGAGCTGTTTTTT.

This clonotype was detected only a few times. The chain has TRBV4-3 and TRBJ1-6, with a weak D call TRBD1 (6 bases). Trimming took 4 bases from V and 7 from J, leaving 17 bases between them. Per germline, CDR1 LGHNA and CDR2 YSLEER. CDR3 size: 16 residues. CDR3 in amino acids: CASSLNSGQGNSPLHF. The CDR3 bases are TGCGCCAGCAGCCTTAACTCGGGCCAGGGGAATTCACCCCTCCACTTT.

The table lists this clonotype with many counts. The rearrangement uses TRBV7-3 and TRBJ1-1, with a weak D call TRBD1 (6 bases). Germline-derived CDR1 and CDR2 are SGHTA and FQGTGA. Trimming removed 3 bases from V and 4 bases from J, with 15 bases in between. The CDR3 spans 15 residues. The CDR3 sequence: CASSLTGGLGTEAFF. The CDR3, as DNA: TGTGCCAGCAGCTTGACTGGGGGCCTGGGCACTGAAGCTTTCTTT. Supplemented by reference TRBV7-3 and TRBJ1-1, the full variable domain reads GAGVSQTPSNKVTEKGKYVELRCDPISGHTALYWYRQSLGQGPEFLIYFQGTGAADDSGLPNDRFFAVRPEGSVSTLKIQRTERGDSAVYLCASSLTGGLGTEAFFGQGTRLTVV.

There are many counts of this clonotype. The chain combines TRBV6-9 with TRBJ2-1, with a tentative D call TRBD2 (5 bases). This CDR3 region has 15 residues. V was cut by 8 bases and J by 6 bases, with 20 bases left in between. Germline CDR1 MNHGY, CDR2 SVAAGI. Written as DNA, the CDR3 is TGTGCCAGCGGCCCGAGGGATCCTACGTGCAATGAGCAGTTCTTC. It codes for CASGPRDPTCNEQFF.

This clonotype was counted ten times or more. The chain couples TRBV28 to TRBJ2-3; D not resolved. V gave up 3 bases and J gave up 2 bases, with 21 bases separating them. The germline V gene encodes CDR1 MDHEN and CDR2 SYDVKM. CDR3 length: 18 residues. DNA for the CDR3: TGTGCCAGCAGTTTGTATGTGAGTTTTGGGCCTCACACAGATACGCAGTATTTT. Protein: CASSLYVSFGPHTDTQYF.

This clonotype has only a few counts. The rearrangement links TRBV7-2 to TRBJ1-5; D call uncertain. With 5 bases removed from V and 0 bases from J, the gap between germline ends came to 8 bases. There are 14 residues in the CDR3. Germline assignment: CDR1 SGHTA and CDR2 FQGNSA. CDR3 amino acids: CASSKDGSNQPQHF. Here the CDR3 DNA reads TGTGCCAGCAGCAAGGACGGTAGCAATCAGCCCCAGCATTTT.

The CDR3 DNA follows: TGTGCCAGCAGCGGGGACGGACTAGCGGGTTTCTACGAGCAGTACTTC. This gives the protein CASSGDGLAGFYEQYF. The chain joins TRBV4-2 to TRBJ2-7; 11 bases map to TRBD2. In germline, CDR1 is LGHNA, CDR2 YNFKEQ. V dropped 5 bases and J dropped 3; count of bases not matched to a gene: 9. This CDR3 contains 16 residues.

This clonotype was counted ten times or more. The gene calls are TRBV27 and TRBJ1-1, with D perhaps TRBD1 (5 bases). The CDR3 totals 16 residues. V lost 4 bases and J 1 base, leaving 16 bases between the germline ends. Germline values: CDR1 MNHEY, CDR2 SMNVEV (reference sequence). For the CDR3, the DNA is TGTGCCAGCAGTTCGTCGGGGGGTCGGAAGAACACTGAAGCTTTCTTT. Encoded protein: CASSSSGGRKNTEAFF.

This clonotype was detected many times. The CDR3 DNA sequence: TGTGCCCACGACAGGTTGAACACTGAAGCTTTCTTT. It yields the protein CAHDRLNTEAFF. The V call is TRBV30, the J call TRBJ1-1; tentatively, D is TRBD1 (6 bases). The CDR3 is 12 amino acids. The ends were cut back, 8 bases at V and 0 bases at J, with 10 bases in the middle. Germline V gene data show CDR1 as GTSNPN and CDR2 as SVGIG (reference sequence).

This clonotype was seen at least ten times. The chain uses TRBV7-3 and TRBJ2-1; 14 bases line up with TRBD2. CDR3 length: 16 amino acids. The trim removed 0 bases at V and 5 bases at J, leaving 0 bases unmatched. Germline CDR1 and CDR2: SGHTA and FQGTGA. Here the CDR3 DNA reads TGTGCCAGCAGCTTAACGGGACTAGCGGGAGACAATGAGCAGTTCTTC. Amino acids: CASSLTGLAGDNEQFF.